Below, one T cell receptor beta chain is given with its context. The V gene's germline CDR1 is SNHLY and CDR2 FYNNEI. The CDR3 consists of 13 residues. The V gene lost 2 bases and the J gene lost 7 bases, with 9 bases spanning the gap. The entry originates in a study of blood T cell repertoires in COVID-19. Authors' analysis steps: Amplification of reference gene primers provided the estimated nucleated cell counts. Measured with immunoSEQ multiplex PCR; TCRdb has only the in-frame clones, and not every one. That table furnishes V, J and clone size, whereas the DNA furnished D and trimming. The sample lists around 100,000 clones; 70% to 90% were seen once.

V is TRBV2 and J is TRBJ1-5; D is undetermined. The receptor's source is a middle-aged man with active or convalescent COVID-19. The sample taken for sequencing was peripheral blood. For the CDR3, the DNA is TGTGCCAGCAGTGAATTACCGGGACAGCCCCAGCATTTT. It specifies CASSELPGQPQHF.